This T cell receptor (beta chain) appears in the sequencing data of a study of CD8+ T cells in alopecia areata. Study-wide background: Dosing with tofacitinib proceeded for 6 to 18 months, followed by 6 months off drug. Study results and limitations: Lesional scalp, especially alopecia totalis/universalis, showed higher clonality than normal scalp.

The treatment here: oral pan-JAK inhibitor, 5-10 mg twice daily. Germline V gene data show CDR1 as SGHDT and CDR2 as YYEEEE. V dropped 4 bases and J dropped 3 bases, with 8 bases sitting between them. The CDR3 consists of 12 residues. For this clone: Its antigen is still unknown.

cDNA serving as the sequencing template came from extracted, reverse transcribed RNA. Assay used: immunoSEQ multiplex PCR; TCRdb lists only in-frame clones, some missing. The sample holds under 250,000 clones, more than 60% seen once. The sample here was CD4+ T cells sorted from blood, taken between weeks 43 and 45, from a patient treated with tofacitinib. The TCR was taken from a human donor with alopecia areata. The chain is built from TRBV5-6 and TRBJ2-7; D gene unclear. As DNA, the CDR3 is TGTGCCAGCAGCGTACCGAACTACGAGCAGTACTTC. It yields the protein CASSVPNYEQYF.